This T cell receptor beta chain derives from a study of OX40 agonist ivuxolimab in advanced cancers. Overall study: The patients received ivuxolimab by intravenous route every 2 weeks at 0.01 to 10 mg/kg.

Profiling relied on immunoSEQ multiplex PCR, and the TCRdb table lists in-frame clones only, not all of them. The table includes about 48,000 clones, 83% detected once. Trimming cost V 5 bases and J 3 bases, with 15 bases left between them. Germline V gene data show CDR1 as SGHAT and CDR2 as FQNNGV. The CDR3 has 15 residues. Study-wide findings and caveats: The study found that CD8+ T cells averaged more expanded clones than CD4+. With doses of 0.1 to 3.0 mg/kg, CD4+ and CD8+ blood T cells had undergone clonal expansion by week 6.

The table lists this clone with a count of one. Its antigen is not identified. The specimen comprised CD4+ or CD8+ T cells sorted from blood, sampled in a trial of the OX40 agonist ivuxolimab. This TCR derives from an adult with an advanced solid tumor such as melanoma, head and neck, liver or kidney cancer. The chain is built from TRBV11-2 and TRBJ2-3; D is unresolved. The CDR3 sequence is CASSPTMIVTDTQYF. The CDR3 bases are TGTGCCAGCAGCCCGACGATGATAGTGACAGATACGCAGTATTTT.